Listed here are 9 T cell receptor beta chains from one sample, sequenced in a study of untreated major depressive disorder. Study results and caveats: CD4+ T cells from depressed patients used TRBV05-01 (Vbeta 5.1) more often than controls.

Clones were read by immunoSEQ multiplex PCR, and TCRdb kept only the in-frame ones, dropping some. The sample records some 13,000 clones, roughly 91% being singletons. These receptors are not linked to any known antigen. Sequencing was done on a sample of CD4+ T cells from PBMCs. The receptors here all came from a man aged 30 to 39 with major depressive disorder.

This chain links TRBV15 with TRBJ1-4, with D unresolved. CDR1 is LNHNV and CDR2 is YYDKDF in the germline V gene (reference sequence). The V gene lost 3 bases and the J gene lost 3 bases, with 11 bases spanning the gap. There are 15 residues in the CDR3. The CDR3 DNA reads as TGTGCCACCAGCAGCCCCCTCGAGGCTAATGAAAAACTGTTTTTT. This sequence encodes CATSSPLEANEKLFF.

The chain has TRBV5-1 and TRBJ2-4; 9 bases agree with TRBD2. Germline-derived CDR1 and CDR2 are SGHRS and YFSETQ. CDR3 length equals 15 residues. J was trimmed by 6 bases and V by 0 bases; bases with no gene match: 4. The CDR3 is CASSLANSGGNIQYF. DNA for the CDR3: TGCGCCAGCAGCTTGGCCAATAGCGGGGGAAACATTCAGTACTTC.

This clone was counted a single time. V is TRBV27 and J is TRBJ2-5, with unresolved D. There are 11 residues in the CDR3. V dropped 7 bases and J dropped 4 bases, with 7 bases sitting between them. The germline gives CDR1 MNHEY, CDR2 SMNVEV (reference sequence). CDR3: CASKGLETQYF. CDR3 DNA: TGTGCCAGCAAGGGTTTAGAGACCCAGTACTTC.

V gene TRBV6-1 combines with J gene TRBJ1-6; D is possibly TRBD1 (6 bases). The CDR3 is made up of 16 amino acids. CDR1 and CDR2 from the germline V gene are MNHNS and SASEGT. Trimming removed 3 bases at V and 11 bases at J, with 20 bases between. CDR3 bases: TGTGCCAGCAGTGAGCAGGGGAGGGCCCAATCGACACCCCTCCACTTT. It encodes CASSEQGRAQSTPLHF.

V and J are TRBV5-6 and TRBJ1-5; a weak D match, TRBD1 (6 bases). CDR3 length equals 15 residues. The V gene's germline CDR1 is SGHDT and CDR2 YYEEEE. V was shortened by 2 bases and J by 5 bases, with 14 bases between the two germline ends. In DNA form, the CDR3 reads TGTGCCAGCAGCTTATATAACAGGGCCTATCAGCCCCAGCATTTT. Protein product: CASSLYNRAYQPQHF.

The chain carries TRBV4-1 and TRBJ1-2; 8 nucleotides match TRBD1. The length of the CDR3 is 16 residues. J gave up 4 bases and V 0 bases, and 7 bases lay outside the gene matches. Germline V gene data show CDR1 as MGHRA and CDR2 as YSYEKL. CDR3 nucleotide sequence: TGCGCCAGCAGCCAAGAACAGGGGGGGGGTTTCTATGGCTACACCTTC. Its protein product is CASSQEQGGGFYGYTF.

The chain couples TRBV6-4 to TRBJ2-3; 7 nucleotides match TRBD2. The CDR3 is 13 residues long. Germline-derived CDR1 and CDR2 are MRHNA and SNTAGT. The J segment lost 5 bases and the V segment lost 3 bases, leaving 2 bases of the junction unmatched. For the CDR3, the DNA is TGTGCCAGCAGTGAGCGGGGGAGAGATACGCAGTATTTT. The encoded protein is CASSERGRDTQYF.

This clone showed up just a few times. The rearrangement joins TRBV6-1 to TRBJ1-5; TRBD1 might be the D (5 bases). Trimming pared 5 bases from V and 3 bases from J, leaving 11 bases between. This CDR3 contains 14 residues. CDR1 MNHNS and CDR2 SASEGT come from the germline V gene. The CDR3 here is CASSRGVANQPQHF. The CDR3, as DNA: TGTGCCAGCAGTAGGGGAGTCGCCAATCAGCCCCAGCATTTT.

The genes are TRBV7-2 and TRBJ1-1, with 7 bases identical to TRBD1. The CDR3 is 14 amino acids. The junction had 5 bases not matched to a gene; V was cut back by 4 bases and J by 3 bases. Per the germline V gene, CDR1 is SGHTA and CDR2 is FQGNSA. The CDR3 sequence is CASSYRDRYTEAFF. CDR3 DNA: TGTGCCAGCAGCTACCGGGACAGATACACTGAAGCTTTCTTT.